Below, 25 T cell receptor beta chains from the same sample are listed, as sequenced in a study of blood T cell repertoires in COVID-19 (dated by TCRdb to 2019 to 2021). The library was produced with the immunoSEQ multiplex PCR assay. TCRdb obtained this table from immuneACCESS and retained in-frame rearrangements with V and J assigned. These tables miss some clones; where compared with another copy, unresolved V genes account for less than half of the shortfall, and the remainder is unexplained. The sample table holds 200,000 or so clones, of which 84% were seen once. The ten largest clones take up over 2% of the sample. The sequencing sample was made of peripheral blood. These receptors all come from a man aged 35 to 55 who had recovered from COVID-19.

This chain links TRBV9 with TRBJ2-3, with 11 bases identical to TRBD1. Losses at the gene ends were 1 base for V and 2 bases for J; bases not matched to a gene: 3. The CDR3 has 16 amino acids. The germline gives CDR1 SGDLS, CDR2 YYNGEE. The CDR3 spells CASSVRDRGNTDTQYF. The CDR3 bases are TGTGCCAGCAGCGTACGGGACAGGGGGAACACAGATACGCAGTATTTT.

This clone was seen only a few times. The V and J genes are TRBV6-2 or TRBV6-3 and TRBJ1-3; no firm D call. Germline-derived CDR1 and CDR2 are MNHEY and SVGEGT. This CDR3 contains 19 residues. V was cut by 4 bases and J by 0 bases, with 22 bases left in between. The CDR3 protein is CASSSRGTPPLFSGNTIYF. CDR3 nucleotides: TGTGCCAGCAGTTCCCGGGGTACACCTCCGCTATTCTCTGGAAACACCATATATTTT.

This chain connects TRBV9 to TRBJ2-7, with TRBD1 matching 9 bases. V lost 3 bases and J lost 4; bases outside the gene matches: 11. The V gene's germline CDR1 is SGDLS and CDR2 YYNGEE. CDR3 size: 16 residues. For the CDR3, the DNA is TGTGCCAGCAGCGAGAGGGCCGGGACAGGGACGTACGAGCAGTACTTC. As protein: CASSERAGTGTYEQYF.

The V gene is TRBV6-7, the J gene TRBJ1-2; D unclear. TRBV6-7 falls under the ORF class, with uncertain function. Trimming left V 2 bases short and J 6 bases short, with 16 bases between. The CDR3 length is 15 residues. The CDR3 nucleotides are TGTGCCAGCAGTTACGCAAAGAGGGAGATGGATGGCTACACCTTC. Residues: CASSYAKREMDGYTF.

V usage is TRBV5-1 and J usage is TRBJ2-3; D ambiguous. The V end lost 5 bases, the J end lost 4 bases, and 14 bases lay between the germline ends. Germline V gene data show CDR1 as SGHRS and CDR2 as YFSETQ. The CDR3 length is 14 residues. The CDR3 is CASSKSKPSDTQYF. CDR3 sequence (DNA): TGCGCCAGCAGTAAGTCAAAGCCTTCAGATACGCAGTATTTT.

This chain links TRBV5-4 with TRBJ2-7; TRBD1 matches 7 bases. The CDR3 extends over 16 amino acids. CDR1 is SGHNT and CDR2 is YYREEE in the germline V gene (reference sequence). The V gene end was trimmed by 4 bases and the J gene end by 2 bases; junction bases not matched to a gene: 12. CDR3 in amino acids: CASSPNPGGSPYEQYF. The CDR3 bases are TGTGCCAGCAGCCCGAACCCAGGGGGTTCTCCCTACGAGCAGTACTTC.

This clone was recorded only once. This chain joins TRBV6-5 and TRBJ1-1; D is unresolved. The CDR3 has 15 amino acids. Per germline, CDR1 MNHEY and CDR2 SVGAGI. Trimming left V 1 base short and J 0 bases short, with 9 bases between. This CDR3 reads CASSYLSSLNTEAFF. The CDR3, as DNA: TGTGCCAGCAGTTACTTGAGCTCTTTGAACACTGAAGCTTTCTTT.

The chain uses TRBV6-5 and TRBJ2-3; D perhaps matches TRBD2 (5 bases). Trimming removed 6 bases from V and 10 bases from J, with 14 bases in between. The V gene's germline CDR1 is MNHEY and CDR2 SVGAGI. This CDR3 has 12 amino acids. The CDR3 DNA reads as TGTGCCAGCAGCTCCCTAACCGGGGCGCAGTATTTT. Its protein product is CASSSLTGAQYF.

The CDR3: CASSYYGYLNYGYTF. CDR3 sequence (DNA): TGTGCCAGCAGTTACTACGGGTATTTAAACTATGGCTACACCTTC. V and J are TRBV6-5 and TRBJ1-2; D is ambiguous. V gave up 1 base and J gave up 2 bases, with 11 bases separating them. The germline V gene encodes CDR1 MNHEY and CDR2 SVGAGI. The CDR3 has 15 residues.

The chain is built from TRBV7-6 and TRBJ2-7; 11 positions agree with TRBD1. The CDR3 covers 14 residues. Per germline, CDR1 SGHVS and CDR2 FNYEAQ. After removal of 4 bases from V and 5 bases from J, the junction contained 4 bases not matched to a gene. CDR3 region: CASSSDRGHDEQYF. In DNA, the CDR3 is TGTGCCAGCAGCTCGGACAGGGGGCATGACGAGCAGTACTTC.

The V gene is TRBV19, the J gene TRBJ2-2, with 9 positions matching TRBD1. The CDR3 is 18 amino acids. The V segment lost 4 bases and the J segment 0 bases; nucleotides outside the gene matches: 9. CDR1 and CDR2 (germline): LNHDA, SQIVND (reference sequence). CDR3 residues: CASSTMDRGRSNTGELFF. The CDR3 DNA reads TGTGCCAGTAGTACAATGGACAGGGGACGCTCGAACACCGGGGAGCTGTTTTTT. The complete variable domain, with remaining parts taken from reference TRBV19 and TRBJ2-2, reads DGGITQSPKYLFRKEGQNVTLSCEQNLNHDAMYWYRQDPGQGLRLIYYSQIVNDFQKGDIAEGYSVSREKKESFPLTVTSAQKNPTAFYLCASSTMDRGRSNTGELFFGEGSRLTVL.

V is TRBV6-4 and J is TRBJ1-2; possibly TRBD1 for D (5 bases). The V and J ends lost 5 bases and 5 bases respectively, with 12 bases between them. The CDR3 covers 13 residues. In germline, CDR1 is MRHNA, CDR2 SNTAGT. The CDR3 here is CASSPFGGYGYTF. CDR3 DNA: TGTGCCAGCAGTCCTTTCGGGGGGTATGGCTACACCTTC.

The chain links TRBV10-2 to TRBJ2-5, with 7 bases identical to TRBD1. V lost 7 bases to trimming and J lost 2 bases; unmatched junction nucleotides: 10. From germline, CDR1 is WSHSY and CDR2 SAAADI. CDR3 length: 15 amino acids. The CDR3 is CASKTGQFPQETQYF. The CDR3 DNA is TGCGCCAGCAAAACGGGACAGTTTCCGCAAGAGACCCAGTACTTC.

This clone was observed a few times. The chain carries TRBV15 and TRBJ2-7, with TRBD2 matching 7 bases. The V gene end was trimmed by 0 bases and the J gene end by 7 bases; junction bases not matched to a gene: 6. The CDR3 is 14 residues long. Germline V gene data show CDR1 as LNHNV and CDR2 as YYDKDF (reference sequence). This CDR3 is CATSRDLREEEQYF. The CDR3 DNA reads as TGTGCCACCAGCAGAGATCTCCGGGAGGAGGAGCAGTACTTC.

This clone was counted a single time. The CDR3 reads CASSLRAGEVPYDNEQFF. CDR3 DNA sequence: TGTGCCAGCAGCTTAAGGGCGGGAGAGGTCCCATACGACAATGAGCAGTTCTTC. The V and J genes are TRBV7-6 and TRBJ2-1; TRBD2 matches 7 bases. Trimming cost V 2 bases and J 5 bases; bases outside gene matches: 15. Germline values: CDR1 SGHVS, CDR2 FNYEAQ. This CDR3 is built from 18 residues.

The genes are TRBV3-1 (or the pseudogene TRBV3-2) and TRBJ2-1; D gene uncertain. This CDR3 contains 12 residues. Trimming removed 0 bases from V and 10 bases from J, with 7 bases in between. Germline assignment: CDR1 LGHDT and CDR2 YNNKEL (reference sequence). The CDR3 spells CASSQELFEQFF. The CDR3 DNA reads as TGTGCCAGCAGCCAAGAATTATTCGAGCAGTTCTTC.

The chain recombines TRBV7-6 with TRBJ2-1, with D perhaps matching TRBD2 (6 bases). Trimming removed 1 base from V and 2 bases from J, with 18 bases in between. The CDR3 sequence is 18 residues long. CDR1 and CDR2 from the germline V gene are SGHVS and FNYEAQ. CDR3 DNA: TGTGCCAGCAGCTTAGTAGGACGGCGGGATCTCACCTACAATGAGCAGTTCTTC. Amino acids: CASSLVGRRDLTYNEQFF.

The chain recombines TRBV14 with TRBJ1-2; weak D call: TRBD1 (5 bases). Deletions cut 2 bases from V and 8 bases from J, with 12 bases between. Germline V gives CDR1 SGHDN, CDR2 FVKESK. The CDR3 covers 13 residues. CDR3 sequence: CASSQQTGGGYTF. Here the CDR3 DNA reads TGTGCCAGCAGCCAACAAACCGGGGGAGGCTACACCTTC.

The V call is TRBV4-1, the J call TRBJ1-1; possible D gene TRBD1, 5 bases. Germline V gives CDR1 MGHRA, CDR2 YSYEKL. V was shortened by 4 bases and J by 3 bases, with 9 bases between the two germline ends. The CDR3 runs 13 residues. The CDR3 DNA sequence: TGCGCCAGCAGCCTAATAGGGGACACTGAAGCTTTCTTT. Translated, it gives CASSLIGDTEAFF.

The chain links TRBV5-1 to TRBJ1-3; 8 bases agree with TRBD1. Trimming cost V 3 bases and J 2 bases; bases outside gene matches: 13. CDR1 is SGHRS and CDR2 is YFSETQ in the germline V gene. CDR3 size: 18 residues. CDR3 nucleotides: TGCGCCAGCAGCTCGCCGGGGGGACAGGAAAGAACTGGAAACACCATATATTTT. It translates to CASSSPGGQERTGNTIYF.

V is TRBV29-1 and J is TRBJ1-2; TRBD1 matches at 7 bases. CDR3 length: 12 residues. CDR1 and CDR2 (germline): SQVTM, ANQGSEA. J gave up 7 bases and V 6 bases, and 8 bases lay outside the gene matches. CDR3 residues: CSVVETGVGYTF. In DNA form, the CDR3 reads TGCAGCGTAGTAGAAACAGGGGTTGGCTACACCTTC.

This clone has just a few counts. The chain employs TRBV11-2 and TRBJ1-1; no definite D call. Deletions cut 3 bases from V and 3 bases from J, with 8 bases between. CDR1 SGHAT and CDR2 FQNNGV come from the germline V gene. The CDR3 has 13 amino acids. CDR3 DNA sequence: TGTGCCAGCAGCTTCACAGTCGACACTGAAGCTTTCTTT. It translates to CASSFTVDTEAFF.

The J gene is TRBJ1-1, the V gene TRBV5-4; D might be TRBD1 (5 bases). This CDR3 is 15 amino acids long. V was pared by 0 bases and J by 5 bases, with 14 bases between. The germline CDR1 and CDR2 sequences are SGHNT and YYREEE (reference sequence). The CDR3: CASSLVVREGTEAFF. As DNA, the CDR3 is TGTGCCAGCAGCTTGGTAGTCAGGGAAGGGACTGAAGCTTTCTTT. Based on the CDR3 plus reference TRBV5-4 and TRBJ1-1, the full variable domain is ETGVTQSPTHLIKTRGQQVTLRCSSQSGHNTVSWYQQALGQGPQFIFQYYREEENGRGNFPPRFSGLQFPNYSSELNVNALELDDSALYLCASSLVVREGTEAFFGQGTRLTVV.

The V gene is TRBV6-1, the J gene TRBJ2-7, with TRBD1 matching over 7 bases. The CDR3 extends over 15 amino acids. Trimming removed 3 bases from V and 3 bases from J; junction bases left unmatched: 8. Germline CDR1 is MNHNS and CDR2 is SASEGT. CDR3: CASSERDRINYEQYF. CDR3 in DNA: TGTGCCAGCAGTGAGAGGGACAGAATTAACTACGAGCAGTACTTC.

The rearrangement uses TRBV27 and TRBJ1-2; D perhaps matches TRBD1 (6 bases). The V gene's germline CDR1 is MNHEY and CDR2 SMNVEV (reference sequence). V lost 4 bases and J lost 5, with 11 bases in between. The CDR3 sequence is 13 residues long. The CDR3 DNA reads as TGTGCCAGCAGTTCCCTACAGGGTTATGGCTACACCTTC. It codes for CASSSLQGYGYTF.